These 11 T cell receptor beta chains share one sample of origin, sequenced in a study of blood T cell repertoires in COVID-19. Profiling relied on immunoSEQ multiplex PCR, and the TCRdb table lists in-frame clones only, not all of them. The sample yields 250,000 or so clones, around 86% seen once. The sample comprised PBMCs or T cells enriched from blood (not recorded which). The source is a woman in her late teens or twenties who had recovered from COVID-19.

V usage is TRBV5-1 and J usage is TRBJ2-7, with TRBD1 identical over 11 bases. The CDR3 has 17 residues. Germline CDR1 reads SGHRS; CDR2 reads YFSETQ. The V gene end was trimmed by 3 bases and the J gene end by 2 bases; junction bases not matched to a gene: 10. The CDR3 region is CASSSGQGGSWPYEQYF. CDR3 DNA sequence: TGCGCCAGCAGCTCGGGACAGGGGGGCTCCTGGCCCTACGAGCAGTACTTC.

This chain links TRBV5-6 with TRBJ1-1, with a weak D call TRBD1 (6 bases). The CDR3 has 16 residues. The V and J ends lost 0 bases and 4 bases respectively, with 16 bases between them. CDR1 SGHDT and CDR2 YYEEEE come from the germline V gene. In nucleotides, the CDR3 is TGTGCCAGCAGCTTGGTAAGCAGGGGCTTCGGCACTGAAGCTTTCTTT. Its protein is CASSLVSRGFGTEAFF. The full variable domain, with the rest looked up from reference TRBV5-6 and TRBJ1-1, is DAGVTQSPTHLIKTRGQQVTLRCSPKSGHDTVSWYQQALGQGPQFIFQYYEEEERQRGNFPDRFSGHQFPNYSSELNVNALLLGDSALYLCASSLVSRGFGTEAFFGQGTRLTVV.

The J gene is TRBJ2-6, the V gene TRBV7-2; D call uncertain. This CDR3 has 14 amino acids. V was pared by 5 bases and J by 2 bases, with 7 bases between. Germline V gene sequence: CDR1 SGHTA, CDR2 FQGNSA. The CDR3 DNA reads as TGTGCCAGCAGCCCCAGGACTGGGGCCAACGTCCTGACTTTC. It codes for CASSPRTGANVLTF.

This clone was counted between two and nine times. The V call is TRBV7-3, the J call TRBJ2-5; D possibly corresponds to TRBD2 (6 bases). Germline CDR1 reads SGHTA; CDR2 reads FQGTGA. This CDR3 contains 15 residues. Deletions cut 5 bases from V and 5 bases from J, with 18 bases between. In DNA, the CDR3 is TGTGCCAGCAGCCAAGGACGGGGAGGAGGGGAGACCCAGTACTTC. It yields the protein CASSQGRGGGETQYF.

The V call is TRBV19, the J call TRBJ2-7; 7 nucleotides line up with TRBD1. With V trimmed by 6 bases and J by 2 bases, 7 bases remained unmatched. The CDR3 contains 14 residues. Germline-derived CDR1 and CDR2 are LNHDA and SQIVND (reference sequence). CDR3 coding DNA: TGTGCCAGTAGCGCCGGGACAGCCGCCTACGAGCAGTACTTC. It encodes CASSAGTAAYEQYF.

This chain joins TRBV7-6 and TRBJ1-5, with 8 bases matching TRBD1. The J segment lost 6 bases and the V segment lost 1 base, leaving 2 bases of the junction unmatched. Per the germline V gene, CDR1 is SGHVS and CDR2 is FNYEAQ. The CDR3 consists of 14 residues. Here the CDR3 reads CASSLVGQGQPQHF. CDR3 bases: TGTGCCAGCAGCTTAGTCGGACAGGGTCAGCCCCAGCATTTT.

This chain uses TRBV5-1 with TRBJ1-6; 11 nucleotides line up with TRBD1. From germline, CDR1 is SGHRS and CDR2 YFSETQ. After removal of 4 bases from V and 7 bases from J, the junction contained 4 bases not matched to a gene. CDR3 length: 15 amino acids. CDR3 in amino acids: CASSGTGGDNSPLHF. The CDR3 coding sequence is TGCGCCAGCAGCGGGACAGGGGGGGACAATTCACCCCTCCACTTT.

V usage is TRBV30 and J usage is TRBJ2-1; 9 positions agree with TRBD2. Germline CDR1 GTSNPN, CDR2 SVGIG (reference sequence). V was pared by 2 bases and J by 3 bases, with 5 bases of the junction left unmatched. The length of the CDR3 is 15 residues. CDR3 nucleotide sequence: TGTGCCTGGAGTTCGACTAGCGGCTTCTACAATGAGCAGTTCTTC. This sequence encodes CAWSSTSGFYNEQFF.

CDR3 sequence reads: CASGGLPGLATLIPQYF. CDR3 nucleotide sequence: TGTGCCAGCGGAGGCTTACCGGGACTAGCGACCCTAATCCCGCAGTATTTT. V gene TRBV6-4 combines with J gene TRBJ2-3, with 10 nucleotides matching TRBD2. CDR1 and CDR2 from the germline V gene are MRHNA and SNTAGT. With V trimmed by 8 bases and J by 10 bases, 21 bases remained unmatched. CDR3 length: 17 residues.

CDR3 nucleotides: TGTGCCAGCAGCCTAGCGGGACCGCCCAACTACTATGGCTACACCTTC. Translated, it gives CASSLAGPPNYYGYTF. V usage is TRBV27 and J usage is TRBJ1-2, with D perhaps TRBD1 (5 bases). Looked up from germline, CDR1 is MNHEY and CDR2 is SMNVEV (reference sequence). Trimming left V 6 bases short and J 3 bases short, with 20 bases between. The CDR3 runs 16 residues.

The chain has TRBV19 and TRBJ1-1; TRBD1 matches 10 bases. The CDR3 has 16 residues. Germline CDR1 reads LNHDA; CDR2 reads SQIVND (reference sequence). J gave up 3 bases and V 4 bases, and 8 bases lay outside the gene matches. The CDR3 spells CASSTRPGTGDTEAFF. CDR3 DNA: TGTGCCAGTAGTACTCGTCCCGGGACAGGGGACACTGAAGCTTTCTTT.